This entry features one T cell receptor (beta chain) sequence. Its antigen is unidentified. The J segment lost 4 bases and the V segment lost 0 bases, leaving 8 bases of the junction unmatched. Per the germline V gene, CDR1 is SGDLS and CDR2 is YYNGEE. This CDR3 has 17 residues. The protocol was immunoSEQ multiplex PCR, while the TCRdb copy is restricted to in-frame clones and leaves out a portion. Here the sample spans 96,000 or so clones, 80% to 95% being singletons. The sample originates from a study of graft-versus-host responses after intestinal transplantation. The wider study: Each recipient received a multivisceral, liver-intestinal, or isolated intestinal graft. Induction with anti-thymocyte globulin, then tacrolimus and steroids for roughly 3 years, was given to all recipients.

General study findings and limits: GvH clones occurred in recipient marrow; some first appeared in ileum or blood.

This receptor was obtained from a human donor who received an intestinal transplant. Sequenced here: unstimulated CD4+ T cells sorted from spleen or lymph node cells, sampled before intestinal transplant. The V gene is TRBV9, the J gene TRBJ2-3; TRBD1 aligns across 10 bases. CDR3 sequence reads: CASSVGVGTGESDTQYF. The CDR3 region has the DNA TGTGCCAGCAGCGTAGGAGTAGGGACAGGGGAGTCAGATACGCAGTATTTT. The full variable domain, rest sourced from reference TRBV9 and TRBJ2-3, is DSGVTQTPKHLITATGQRVTLRCSPRSGDLSVYWYQQSLDQGLQFLIQYYNGEERAKGNILERFSAQQFPDLHSELNLSSLELGDSALYFCASSVGVGTGESDTQYFGPGTRLTVL.